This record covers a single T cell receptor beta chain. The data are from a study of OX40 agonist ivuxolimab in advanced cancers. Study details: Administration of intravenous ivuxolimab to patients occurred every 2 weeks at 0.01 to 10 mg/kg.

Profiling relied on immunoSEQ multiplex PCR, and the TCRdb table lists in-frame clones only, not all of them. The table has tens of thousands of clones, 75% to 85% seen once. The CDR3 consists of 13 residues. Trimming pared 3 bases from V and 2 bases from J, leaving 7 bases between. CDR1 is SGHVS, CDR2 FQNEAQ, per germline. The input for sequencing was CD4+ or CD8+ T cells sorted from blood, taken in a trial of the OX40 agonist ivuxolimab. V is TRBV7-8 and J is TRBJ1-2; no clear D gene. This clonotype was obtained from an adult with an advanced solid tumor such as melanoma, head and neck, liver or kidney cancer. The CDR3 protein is CASSFGPNYGYTF. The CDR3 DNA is TGTGCCAGCAGCTTCGGACCCAACTATGGCTACACCTTC. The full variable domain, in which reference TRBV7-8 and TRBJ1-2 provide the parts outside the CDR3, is GAGVSQSPRYKVAKRGQDVALRCDPISGHVSLFWYQQALGQGPEFLTYFQNEAQLDKSGLPSDRFFAERPEGSVSTLKIQRTQQEDSAVYLCASSFGPNYGYTFGSGTRLTVV.